This T cell receptor beta chain was captured in a study of cytomegalovirus exposure and HLA in healthy donors. The donors were healthy bone marrow donors. CDR1 and CDR2 from the germline V gene are MNHNS and SASEGT. The CDR3 covers 12 residues. V dropped 8 bases and J dropped 4 bases, with 8 bases sitting between them. This clone has only one observation. Its cognate antigen is unknown. PCR involved 60 Vbeta and 13 Jbeta primers. This table comes from immunoSEQ multiplex PCR, and its TCRdb copy is limited to in-frame clones, with some not included. The sample carries 160,000 or so clones, about 72% recorded once. Study findings and constraints: It was reported in a later analysis that an Asian-associated ancestry cluster showed fewer N-insertions than the roughly 710-donor mean. According to an earlier analysis, most TCR beta V segments yielded productive rearrangements about 87% or about 30% of the time. Association of a missense DCLRE1C variant with TCR beta V- and J-gene trimming was reported in a later analysis.

The origin of this receptor is a man in his fifties in good health and CMV-seropositive. The sequenced material came from PBMCs. This chain joins TRBV6-1 and TRBJ1-4; no clear D gene. The CDR3 DNA sequence: TGTGCCAGCCGGAGGCTTAATGAAAAACTGTTTTTT. Translated, it gives CASRRLNEKLFF.